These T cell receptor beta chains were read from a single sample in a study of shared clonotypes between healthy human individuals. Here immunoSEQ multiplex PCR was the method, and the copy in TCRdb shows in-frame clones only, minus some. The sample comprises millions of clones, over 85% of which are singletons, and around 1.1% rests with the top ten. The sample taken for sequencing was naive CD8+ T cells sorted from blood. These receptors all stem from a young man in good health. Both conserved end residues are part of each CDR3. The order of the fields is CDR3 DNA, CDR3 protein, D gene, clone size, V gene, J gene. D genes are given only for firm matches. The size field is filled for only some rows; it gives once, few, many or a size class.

CDR3nt: TGTGCCAGCAGTTTTGGGGGCAACACCGGGGAGCTGTTTTTT
CDR3aa: CASSFGGNTGELFF
d_gene: .
abundance: .
v_gene: TRBV28
j_gene: TRBJ2-2

CDR3nt: TGTGCCAGCAGCTTGCAGGATCCGGTCTACGAGCAGTACTTC
CDR3aa: CASSLQDPVYEQYF
d_gene: .
abundance: once
v_gene: TRBV11-2
j_gene: TRBJ2-7

CDR3nt: TGTGCCAGCAGCTTAGCTGGGGCAGCGAACACCGGGGAGCTGTTTTTT
CDR3aa: CASSLAGAANTGELFF
d_gene: .
abundance: .
v_gene: TRBV7-2
j_gene: TRBJ2-2

CDR3nt: TGTGCCAGCAGTATTGCACCGCCAGGGTTTTCGCAGTATTTT
CDR3aa: CASSIAPPGFSQYF
d_gene: .
abundance: .
v_gene: TRBV28
j_gene: TRBJ2-3

CDR3nt: TGTGCCAGCAGCTTGGCGAGACAGGGGGCCCACACCGGGGAGCTGTTTTTT
CDR3aa: CASSLARQGAHTGELFF
d_gene: TRBD1
abundance: .
v_gene: TRBV5-6
j_gene: TRBJ2-2

CDR3nt: TGTGCCAGCAGCTTAGTTAATGGACAGGGGGCTGGGGAGCAGTACTTC
CDR3aa: CASSLVNGQGAGEQYF
d_gene: TRBD1
abundance: once
v_gene: TRBV7-8
j_gene: TRBJ2-7

CDR3nt: TGTGCCAGCAGTCTCACAGGGGCGAACTATGGCTACACCTTC
CDR3aa: CASSLTGANYGYTF
d_gene: TRBD1
abundance: .
v_gene: TRBV27
j_gene: TRBJ1-2

CDR3nt: TGTGCCACCAGCAGAGATGAGGGACAGGGGAGTCAGCCCCAGCATTTT
CDR3aa: CATSRDEGQGSQPQHF
d_gene: TRBD1
abundance: .
v_gene: TRBV15
j_gene: TRBJ1-5

CDR3nt: TGTGCCAGCAGACCTACAAGCTCCTATAATTCACCCCTCCACTTT
CDR3aa: CASRPTSSYNSPLHF
d_gene: .
abundance: .
v_gene: TRBV6-5
j_gene: TRBJ1-6

CDR3nt: TGTGCCAGCAGCCCAACGGGACTTTTGACAGATACGCAGTATTTT
CDR3aa: CASSPTGLLTDTQYF
d_gene: .
abundance: once
v_gene: TRBV9
j_gene: TRBJ2-3

CDR3nt: TGTGCCTGGAGGATAGCGGGGGTCGGGAATGAGCAGTTCTTC
CDR3aa: CAWRIAGVGNEQFF
d_gene: TRBD2
abundance: .
v_gene: TRBV30
j_gene: TRBJ2-1

CDR3nt: TGTGCCAGCAGCTTAGGCCCTAGCTACGAGCAGTACTTC
CDR3aa: CASSLGPSYEQYF
d_gene: .
abundance: .
v_gene: TRBV11-2
j_gene: TRBJ2-7

CDR3nt: TGTGCCAGCAGCCCATCCCCGGGACTAGCGTCCGAGCAGTACTTC
CDR3aa: CASSPSPGLASEQYF
d_gene: TRBD2
abundance: .
v_gene: TRBV7-9
j_gene: TRBJ2-7

CDR3nt: TGCGCCAGCAGCCAGGATGGGGACAGTGACTATGGCTACACCTTC
CDR3aa: CASSQDGDSDYGYTF
d_gene: TRBD1
abundance: .
v_gene: TRBV4-1
j_gene: TRBJ1-2

CDR3nt: TGTGCCAGCAGCTTTCCGGCACAGGGTCAACCTCTCTCTGGAAACACCATATATTTT
CDR3aa: CASSFPAQGQPLSGNTIYF
d_gene: .
abundance: .
v_gene: TRBV7-8
j_gene: TRBJ1-3

CDR3nt: TGTGCCAGCAGTTTTCCAGGACTAGCGGGATACAATGAGCAGTTCTTC
CDR3aa: CASSFPGLAGYNEQFF
d_gene: TRBD2
abundance: .
v_gene: TRBV6-6
j_gene: TRBJ2-1

CDR3nt: TGTGCCAGCAGCCGGACCTTGGGCTACGAGCAGTACTTC
CDR3aa: CASSRTLGYEQYF
d_gene: .
abundance: .
v_gene: TRBV13
j_gene: TRBJ2-7

CDR3nt: TGTGCCAGCAGCAAAGTTGGAATTCGGGAGACCCAGTACTTC
CDR3aa: CASSKVGIRETQYF
d_gene: .
abundance: .
v_gene: TRBV21-1
j_gene: TRBJ2-5

CDR3nt: TGTGCCAGCAAGTTGGGGGAGCTGTTTTTT
CDR3aa: CASKLGELFF
d_gene: .
abundance: few
v_gene: TRBV2
j_gene: TRBJ2-2